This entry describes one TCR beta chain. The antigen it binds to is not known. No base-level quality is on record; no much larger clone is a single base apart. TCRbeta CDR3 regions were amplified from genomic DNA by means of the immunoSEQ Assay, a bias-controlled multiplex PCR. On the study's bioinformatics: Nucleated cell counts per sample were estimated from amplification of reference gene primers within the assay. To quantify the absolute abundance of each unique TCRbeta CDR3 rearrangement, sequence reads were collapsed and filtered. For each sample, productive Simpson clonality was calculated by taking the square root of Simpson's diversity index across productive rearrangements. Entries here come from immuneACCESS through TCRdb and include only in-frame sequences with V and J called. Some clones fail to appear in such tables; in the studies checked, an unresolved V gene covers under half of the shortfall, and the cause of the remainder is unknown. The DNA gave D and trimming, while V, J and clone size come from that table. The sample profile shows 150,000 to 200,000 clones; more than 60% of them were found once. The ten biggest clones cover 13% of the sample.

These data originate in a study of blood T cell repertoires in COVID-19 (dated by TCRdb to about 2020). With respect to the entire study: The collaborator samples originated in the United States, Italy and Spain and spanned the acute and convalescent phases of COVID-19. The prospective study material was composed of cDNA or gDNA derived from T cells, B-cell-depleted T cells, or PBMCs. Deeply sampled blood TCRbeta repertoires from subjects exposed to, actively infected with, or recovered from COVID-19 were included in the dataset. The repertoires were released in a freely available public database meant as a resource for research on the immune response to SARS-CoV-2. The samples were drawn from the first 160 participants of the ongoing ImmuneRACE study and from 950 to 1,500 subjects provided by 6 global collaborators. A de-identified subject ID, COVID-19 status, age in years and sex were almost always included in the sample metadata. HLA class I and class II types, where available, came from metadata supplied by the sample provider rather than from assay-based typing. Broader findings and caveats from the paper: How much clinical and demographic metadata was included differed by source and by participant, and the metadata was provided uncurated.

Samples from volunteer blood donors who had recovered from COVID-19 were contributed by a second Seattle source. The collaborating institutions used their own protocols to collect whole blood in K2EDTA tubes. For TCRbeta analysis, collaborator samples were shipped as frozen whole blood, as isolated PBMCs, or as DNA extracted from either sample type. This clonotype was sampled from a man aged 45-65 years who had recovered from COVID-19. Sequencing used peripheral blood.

The CDR3: CAIRTLAGLSYEQYF. The DNA sequence reads TGTGCCATCAGGACGCTAGCGGGCCTCTCCTACGAGCAGTACTTC. In this chain, TRBV10-3 is recombined with TRBJ2-7; TRBD2 aligns with 8 central bases. Via the germline V gene, CDR1 is ENHRY and CDR2 SYGVKD. V trim: 6 bases; J trim: 0 bases; unmatched bases: 7. Taken from cysteine to phenylalanine, the CDR3 has 15 residues. CDR3 DNA only is kept here, 45 bases in frame from base 1.